The 14 T cell receptor beta chains below were found in one sample sequenced in a study of blood T cell repertoires in COVID-19. Sequencing used immunoSEQ multiplex PCR; TCRdb keeps in-frame clones, though not all of them. The sample has approximately 360,000 clones; roughly 90% are singletons. The sample was peripheral blood. The source of these receptors is a man in his forties with acute or convalescent COVID-19.

The chain has TRBV15 and TRBJ2-5, with D possibly TRBD2 on 6 matching bases. There are 17 residues in the CDR3. Germline values: CDR1 LNHNV, CDR2 YYDKDF (reference sequence). The germline V and J ends were trimmed by 0 bases and 5 bases, with 19 bases remaining between them. The CDR3 is CATSRDRGWGRRETQYF. The DNA of the CDR3 is TGTGCCACCAGCAGAGATCGGGGGTGGGGACGCAGGGAGACCCAGTACTTC.

This clone was counted once. The chain recombines TRBV28 with TRBJ2-2, with D hard to call. The germline CDR1 and CDR2 sequences are MDHEN and SYDVKM. The germline V and J ends were trimmed by 3 bases and 1 base, with 6 bases remaining between them. This CDR3 has 14 amino acids. The CDR3 nucleotides read TGTGCCAGCAGTTTCAGACTGAACACCGGGGAGCTGTTTTTT. The encoded protein is CASSFRLNTGELFF.

The rearrangement links TRBV9 to TRBJ2-7; TRBD2 is a possible D gene (7 bases). Deletions cut 2 bases from V and 6 bases from J, with 12 bases between. Germline V gene data show CDR1 as SGDLS and CDR2 as YYNGEE. CDR3 length: 13 residues. CDR3 region: CASSVGGPGEQYF. The CDR3 DNA reads TGTGCCAGCAGCGTGGGGGGGCCTGGCGAGCAGTACTTC.

This chain joins TRBV7-9 and TRBJ1-4; 12 bases agree with TRBD1. V shed 5 bases and J 2 bases; nucleotides not matched to a gene: 3. The CDR3 extends over 16 amino acids. Germline CDR1 reads SEHNR; CDR2 reads FQNEAQ (reference sequence). The CDR3 coding sequence is TGTGCCAGCAGCCGGGGACAGGGGGCGACTAATGAAAAACTGTTTTTT. It codes for CASSRGQGATNEKLFF.

The chain employs TRBV28 and TRBJ1-6, with TRBD1 matching 7 bases. This CDR3 is built from 14 residues. V gave up 6 bases and J gave up 7 bases; unmatched junction bases: 6. From germline, CDR1 is MDHEN and CDR2 SYDVKM. The CDR3 is CASSSDRANSPLHF. DNA for the CDR3: TGTGCCAGCAGCTCCGACAGGGCCAATTCACCCCTCCACTTT.

V gene TRBV12-3 or TRBV12-4 combines with J gene TRBJ1-2; D perhaps matches TRBD1 (5 bases). The CDR3 loop spans 13 amino acids. V was shortened by 9 bases and J by 4 bases, with 15 bases between the two germline ends. CDR3 sequence: CASGRGEGYGYTF. DNA of the CDR3: TGTGCCAGTGGGAGGGGAGAGGGCTATGGCTACACCTTC.

The chain couples TRBV6-6 to TRBJ2-7; 8 bases are a match to TRBD1. The CDR3 totals 15 residues. The germline V gene has CDR1 MNHNY and CDR2 SVGAGI (reference sequence). V shed 4 bases and J 3 bases; nucleotides not matched to a gene: 8. The CDR3 region is CASSSWGQEIYEQYF. The CDR3, as DNA: TGTGCCAGCAGTTCCTGGGGACAGGAGATCTACGAGCAGTACTTC.

This chain joins TRBV5-1 and TRBJ1-4, with 11 bases aligning to TRBD1. V lost 4 bases, J lost 7 bases, and 9 bases stayed unmatched. The CDR3 is 16 residues long. Germline V CDR1 and CDR2: SGHRS, YFSETQ. In DNA, the CDR3 is TGCGCCAGCAGCGCGGACAGGGGGCGCATAACTGAAAAACTGTTTTTT. Translation gives CASSADRGRITEKLFF.

J is TRBJ2-7 and V is TRBV6-5; 8 nucleotides line up with TRBD1. CDR1 is MNHEY, CDR2 SVGAGI, per germline. V lost 2 bases and J lost 3; bases outside the gene matches: 6. The CDR3 totals 15 residues. The CDR3 here is CASSYTLDRGYEQYF. The CDR3 DNA follows: TGTGCCAGCAGTTACACCTTAGACAGGGGCTACGAGCAGTACTTC.

V gene TRBV6-5 combines with J gene TRBJ2-7, with D tentatively TRBD1 (5 bases). CDR1 MNHEY and CDR2 SVGAGI come from the germline V gene. Trimming removed 2 bases at V and 3 bases at J, with 8 bases between. The CDR3 is 13 residues long. The CDR3 bases are TGTGCCAGCAGTTACGGCAGGGACTACGAGCAGTACTTC. This translates into CASSYGRDYEQYF.

V and J are TRBV28 and TRBJ2-3; D gene uncertain. CDR1 and CDR2 from the germline V gene are MDHEN and SYDVKM. CDR3 length: 15 residues. Trimming took off 2 bases at V and 3 bases at J, with 12 bases between the two ends. The CDR3 loop reads CASSLGRLGTDTQYF. CDR3 nucleotide sequence: TGTGCCAGCAGTTTAGGTAGGCTCGGGACAGATACGCAGTATTTT. Supplemented by reference TRBV28 and TRBJ2-3, the full variable domain reads DVKVTQSSRYLVKRTGEKVFLECVQDMDHENMFWYRQDPGLGLRLIYFSYDVKMKEKGDIPEGYSVSREKKERFSLILESASTNQTSMYLCASSLGRLGTDTQYFGPGTRLTVL.

This chain joins TRBV10-3 and TRBJ2-5; TRBD1 aligns across 7 bases. The V segment lost 10 bases and the J segment 1 base; nucleotides outside the gene matches: 9. Germline V gene sequence: CDR1 ENHRY, CDR2 SYGVKD. CDR3 size: 14 residues. CDR3 region: CASRQGRSQETQYF. The CDR3 bases are TGTGCCAGCCGACAGGGAAGGAGCCAAGAGACCCAGTACTTC.

Points on this clone: Distinct nucleotide sequences in the sample also encode this CDR3. The gene calls are TRBV19 and TRBJ2-1; 15 bases map to TRBD2. Germline values: CDR1 LNHDA, CDR2 SQIVND (reference sequence). With 3 bases clipped from V and 7 bases from J, the junction kept 1 base outside the gene matches. This CDR3 is 15 amino acids long. CDR3 protein: CASSIGTSGGNEQFF. CDR3 sequence (DNA): TGTGCCAGTAGTATTGGGACTAGCGGGGGGAATGAGCAGTTCTTC.

The sample holds one count of this clone. The chain joins TRBV5-1 to TRBJ2-5, with D possibly matching TRBD2 (6 bases). CDR1 SGHRS and CDR2 YFSETQ come from the germline V gene. Deletions cut 0 bases from V and 2 bases from J, with 14 bases between. This CDR3 region has 16 residues. Written as DNA, the CDR3 is TGCGCCAGCAGCTTGGCCCCAGCGGGTAAACAAGAGACCCAGTACTTC. Its translation is CASSLAPAGKQETQYF.